The T cell receptor beta chain under discussion was sequenced for a study of cytomegalovirus exposure and HLA in healthy donors. Regarding the study as a whole: Researchers left out some V segments, among them TRBV6-2 and TRBV6-3, as indistinguishable. Later on, an analysis showed TCR association rates differing by HLA locus, with DRB1 the most and HLA-C the fewest. Prior analysis indicated that the majority of TCR beta V segments exhibited productivity approximately 90% or approximately 30% of the time.

Researchers ran the PCR with 60 Vbeta and 13 Jbeta primers. Data came from immunoSEQ multiplex PCR; TCRdb stores just in-frame clones and leaves some out. The sample lists roughly 100,000 clones, around 72% occurring once. The CDR3 runs 16 residues. V lost 5 bases and J lost 6; bases outside the gene matches: 7. CDR1 and CDR2 from the germline V gene are SGHDN and FVKESK. This clone was found once. Its antigen is undetermined. Regarding donors, all were healthy bone marrow donors. Sequenced: PBMCs. The sequence was obtained from a young man in good health and CMV-seronegative. The chain uses TRBV14 and TRBJ2-1; TRBD2 matches 13 bases. CDR3: CASSARTSGSVNEQFF. The CDR3 DNA reads TGTGCCAGCAGCGCCCGGACTAGCGGGAGCGTCAATGAGCAGTTCTTC. The full variable domain, in which reference TRBV14 and TRBJ2-1 provide the parts outside the CDR3, is EAGVTQFPSHSVIEKGQTVTLRCDPISGHDNLYWYRRVMGKEIKFLLHFVKESKQDESGMPNNRFLAERTGGTYSTLKVQPAELEDSGVYFCASSARTSGSVNEQFFGPGTRLTVL.